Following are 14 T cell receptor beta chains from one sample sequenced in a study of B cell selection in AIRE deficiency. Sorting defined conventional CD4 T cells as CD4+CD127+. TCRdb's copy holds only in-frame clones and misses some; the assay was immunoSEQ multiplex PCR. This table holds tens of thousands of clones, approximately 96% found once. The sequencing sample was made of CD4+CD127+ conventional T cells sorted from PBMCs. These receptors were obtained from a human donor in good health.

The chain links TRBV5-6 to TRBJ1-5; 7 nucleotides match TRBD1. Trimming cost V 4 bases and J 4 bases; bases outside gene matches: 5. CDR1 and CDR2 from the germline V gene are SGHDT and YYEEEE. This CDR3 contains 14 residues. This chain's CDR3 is CASSRDRGNQPQHF. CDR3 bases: TGTGCCAGCAGCCGGGACAGAGGAAATCAGCCCCAGCATTTT.

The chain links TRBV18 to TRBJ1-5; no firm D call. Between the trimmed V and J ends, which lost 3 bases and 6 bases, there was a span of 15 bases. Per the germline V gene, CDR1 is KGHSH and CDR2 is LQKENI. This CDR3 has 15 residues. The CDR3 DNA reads TGTGCCAGCTCACCGGGATGGGATCGGGTTCAGCCCCAGCATTTT. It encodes CASSPGWDRVQPQHF.

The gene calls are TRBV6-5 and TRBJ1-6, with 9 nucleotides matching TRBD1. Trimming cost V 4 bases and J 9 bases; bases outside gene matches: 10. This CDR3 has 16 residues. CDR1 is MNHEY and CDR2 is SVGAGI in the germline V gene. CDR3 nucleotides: TGTGCCAGCAGTTCCATATCCGGGACAGGGATTTCACCCCTCCACTTT. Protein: CASSSISGTGISPLHF.

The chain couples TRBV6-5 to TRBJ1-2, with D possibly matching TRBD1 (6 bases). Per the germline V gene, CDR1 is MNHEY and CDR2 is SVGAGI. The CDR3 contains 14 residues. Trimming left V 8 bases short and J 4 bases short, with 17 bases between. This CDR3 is CASRRGGTGYGYTF. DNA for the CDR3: TGTGCCAGCCGACGGGGGGGCACGGGCTATGGCTACACCTTC.

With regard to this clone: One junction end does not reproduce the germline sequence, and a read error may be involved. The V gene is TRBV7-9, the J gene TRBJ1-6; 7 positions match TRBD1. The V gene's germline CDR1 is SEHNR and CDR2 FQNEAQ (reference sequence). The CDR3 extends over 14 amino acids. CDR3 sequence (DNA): TGTGCCAGCAGTAGGGGACAGTTGTATTCACACCTCCACTTT. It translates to CASSRGQLYSHLHF.

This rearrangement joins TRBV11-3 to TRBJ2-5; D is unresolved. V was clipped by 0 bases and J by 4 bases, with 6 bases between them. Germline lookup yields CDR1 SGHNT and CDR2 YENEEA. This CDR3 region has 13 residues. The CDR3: CASSLDSLETQYF. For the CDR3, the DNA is TGTGCCAGCAGCTTAGACAGCCTAGAGACCCAGTACTTC.

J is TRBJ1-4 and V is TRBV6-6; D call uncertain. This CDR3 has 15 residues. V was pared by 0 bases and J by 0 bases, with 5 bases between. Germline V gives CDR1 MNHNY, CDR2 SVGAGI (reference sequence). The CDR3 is CASSYSRPTNEKLFF. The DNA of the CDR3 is TGTGCCAGCAGTTACTCCAGGCCAACTAATGAAAAACTGTTTTTT.

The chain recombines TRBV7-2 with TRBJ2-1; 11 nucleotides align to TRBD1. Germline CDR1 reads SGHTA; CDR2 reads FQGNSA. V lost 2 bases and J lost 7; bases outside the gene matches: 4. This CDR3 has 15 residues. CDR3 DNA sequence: TGTGCCAGCAGCTTACCGGGACAGGGGGAAAATGAGCAGTTCTTC. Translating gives CASSLPGQGENEQFF.

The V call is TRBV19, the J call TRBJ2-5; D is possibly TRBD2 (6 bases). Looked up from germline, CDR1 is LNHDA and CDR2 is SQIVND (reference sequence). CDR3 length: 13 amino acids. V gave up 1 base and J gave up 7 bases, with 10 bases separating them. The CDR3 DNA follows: TGTGCCAGTAGTATAGGGGGGGTAGGGACCCAGTACTTC. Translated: CASSIGGVGTQYF.

CDR3 amino acids: CASSYRGQTYEQYF. CDR3 nucleotides: TGTGCCAGCAGTTACAGGGGGCAGACCTACGAGCAGTACTTC. The chain combines TRBV6-5 with TRBJ2-7; TRBD1 matches 7 bases. CDR1 MNHEY and CDR2 SVGAGI come from the germline V gene. The J segment lost 2 bases and the V segment lost 2 bases, leaving 3 bases of the junction unmatched. CDR3 length equals 14 residues.

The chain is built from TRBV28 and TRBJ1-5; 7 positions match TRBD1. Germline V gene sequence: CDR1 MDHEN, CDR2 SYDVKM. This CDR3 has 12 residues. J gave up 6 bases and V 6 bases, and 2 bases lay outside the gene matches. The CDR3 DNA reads TGTGCCAGCAGGACAGGGAGTCAGCCCCAGCATTTT. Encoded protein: CASRTGSQPQHF.

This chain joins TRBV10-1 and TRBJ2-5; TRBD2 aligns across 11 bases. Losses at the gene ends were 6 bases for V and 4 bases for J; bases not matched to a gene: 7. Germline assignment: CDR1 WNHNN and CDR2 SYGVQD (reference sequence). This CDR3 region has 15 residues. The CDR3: CASSAGTSGPETQYF. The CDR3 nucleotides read TGCGCCAGCAGCGCCGGGACTAGCGGACCAGAGACCCAGTACTTC.

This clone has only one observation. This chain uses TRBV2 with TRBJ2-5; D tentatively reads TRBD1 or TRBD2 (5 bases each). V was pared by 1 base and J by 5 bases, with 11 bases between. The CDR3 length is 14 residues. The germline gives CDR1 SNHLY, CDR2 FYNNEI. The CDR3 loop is CASSEDGAFETQYF. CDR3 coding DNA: TGTGCCAGCAGTGAAGACGGGGCTTTTGAGACCCAGTACTTC.

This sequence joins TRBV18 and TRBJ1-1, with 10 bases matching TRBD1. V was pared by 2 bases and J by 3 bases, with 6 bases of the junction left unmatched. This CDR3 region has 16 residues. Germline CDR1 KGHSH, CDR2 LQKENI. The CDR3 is CASSPTMTGGYTEAFF. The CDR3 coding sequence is TGTGCCAGCTCACCAACGATGACAGGGGGCTACACTGAAGCTTTCTTT.